The TCR beta chain described here comes from a study of blood T cell repertoires in COVID-19 (dated by TCRdb to between 2020 and 2021). With respect to the entire study: The collaborator samples originated in the United States, Italy and Spain and spanned the acute and convalescent phases of COVID-19. Samples were obtained from the ongoing ImmuneRACE study (first 160 participants) and from over 1,000 subjects provided by 6 global collaborators. The repertoires were released in a freely available public database intended as a resource for research on the immune response to SARS-CoV-2. Where available, HLA class I and class II types were taken from metadata supplied by the sample provider and were not determined by assay-based typing. The dataset comprised deeply sampled blood TCRbeta repertoires from subjects exposed to, actively infected with, or recovered from COVID-19. The prospective study material was composed of cDNA or gDNA derived from T cells, B-cell-depleted T cells, or PBMCs. A de-identified subject ID, COVID-19 status, age in years and sex were almost always included in the sample metadata. Broader findings and caveats from the paper: The amount of clinical and demographic metadata varied by source and participant and was provided uncurated.

Whole blood was collected in K2EDTA tubes by collaborating institutions according to the institutions' own protocols. For TCRbeta analysis, collaborators shipped samples as frozen whole blood, isolated PBMCs, or DNA extracted from either of those sample types. TCRbeta CDR3 regions were amplified from genomic DNA using the immunoSEQ Assay, a bias-controlled multiplex PCR. The study's processing was this. The number of nucleated cells in each sample was estimated by amplification of reference gene primers within the assay. To quantify the absolute abundance of each unique TCRbeta CDR3 rearrangement, sequence reads were collapsed and filtered. For each sample, productive Simpson clonality was calculated as the square root of Simpson's diversity index across productive rearrangements. The table was pulled from immuneACCESS by TCRdb, which kept in-frame rearrangements only. Such tables lose some clones; where checked, under half of the loss comes from unresolved V genes, and the rest has no known cause. The D gene and trimming were derived from the DNA, and the V and J assignments and clone size from that table. The sample contains about 120,000 clones, around 89% of them found a single time. Together, the top ten hold about 1.6% of the sample.

Details on this clone: Its antigen target is currently unknown. Base qualities are not at hand, and no much larger clone is one base apart.

The receptor was derived from a human donor in a cohort sampled during active COVID-19. Source material: peripheral blood.

The CDR3 is CASSKTLAAQRQYNEQFF. The sequenced DNA is TGTGCCAGCAGCAAGACTCTAGCGGCCCAACGGCAATACAATGAGCAGTTCTTC. The sequence links TRBV21-1 to TRBJ2-1; the table's D call, TRBD2, has no DNA check behind it. TRBV21-1 is an annotated pseudogene. The CDR3 spans 18 residues, from the cysteine through the phenylalanine. This entry keeps only the CDR3 DNA: 54 bases, framed from base 1.